The 24 T cell receptor beta chains below all came from one sample that was sequenced in a study of cytomegalovirus exposure and HLA in healthy donors. PCR amplification relied on 60 Vbeta primers (plus 13 Jbeta primers). The repertoire was sequenced with immunoSEQ multiplex PCR; TCRdb's copy has only in-frame clones and lacks some. The repertoire includes 110,000 to 150,000 clones, 65% to 80% of them detected once, and under 2% sits in the top ten. Input material: PBMCs. Receptors originate from a woman under 40 in good health and CMV-seronegative.

Worth noting for this clone: The sample has other DNA sequences that encode this CDR3 too. V and J are TRBV6-5 and TRBJ2-3; possibly TRBD2 for D (6 bases). This CDR3 comprises 12 residues. From germline, CDR1 is MNHEY and CDR2 SVGAGI. The V and J ends lost 10 bases and 8 bases respectively, with 16 bases between them. In DNA, the CDR3 is TGTGCCATCGGGAGTCCCCGGGGTACGCAGTATTTT. Its protein product is CAIGSPRGTQYF.

V is TRBV5-1 and J is TRBJ2-5, with 13 nucleotides matching TRBD2. This CDR3 contains 17 residues. J lost 7 bases, V lost 7 bases, and 16 bases had no gene match. The germline CDR1 and CDR2 sequences are SGHRS and YFSETQ. The CDR3 DNA is TGCGCCAGCCAACCCGGGACTAGCGGGGTGCCGGGGGTGACCCAGTACTTC. It is translated as CASQPGTSGVPGVTQYF.

This rearrangement joins TRBV4-2 to TRBJ1-6; D perhaps matches TRBD1 (6 bases). V was trimmed by 2 bases and J by 8 bases, leaving 19 bases between them. The CDR3 sequence is 17 residues long. The germline V gene encodes CDR1 LGHNA and CDR2 YNFKEQ. The CDR3 protein is CASSQPQGHRWDSPLHF. The CDR3 nucleotides read TGTGCCAGCAGCCAACCACAGGGACATAGATGGGATTCACCCCTCCACTTT.

V usage is TRBV6-5 and J usage is TRBJ2-7; D is unclear. The germline CDR1 and CDR2 sequences are MNHEY and SVGAGI. Trimming took 5 bases from V and 1 from J, leaving 9 bases between them. The CDR3 has 13 residues. The CDR3 here is CASSRLNSYEQYF. The CDR3 DNA follows: TGTGCCAGCAGTCGACTCAATTCCTACGAGCAGTACTTC.

The chain uses TRBV5-4 and TRBJ2-5; D call uncertain. Per germline, CDR1 SGHNT and CDR2 YYREEE (reference sequence). The CDR3 contains 13 residues. Trimming left V 3 bases short and J 2 bases short, with 8 bases between. The CDR3 region has the DNA TGTGCCAGCAGCTCACTGAGTCAAGAGACCCAGTACTTC. This gives the protein CASSSLSQETQYF.

Of note for this clone: At one end, the junction sequence differs from germline, possibly due to a read error. CDR3 in amino acids: CTSSPRAGSGGNEQFF. The CDR3 bases are TGTACCAGCAGCCCCCGGGCGGGTAGCGGAGGCAATGAGCAGTTCTTC. The V call is TRBV11-2, the J call TRBJ2-1; D perhaps matches TRBD2 (6 bases). Germline lookup yields CDR1 SGHAT and CDR2 FQNNGV. The CDR3 spans 16 residues.

J is TRBJ2-3 and V is TRBV10-1; TRBD2 matches 11 bases. The V gene's germline CDR1 is WNHNN and CDR2 SYGVQD (reference sequence). There are 15 residues in the CDR3. V gave up 5 bases and J gave up 4 bases; unmatched junction bases: 5. The DNA for the CDR3 is TGCGCCAGCAGTTTAGCGGGAGGGCTACCAGATACGCAGTATTTT. Amino acids: CASSLAGGLPDTQYF.

The rearrangement uses TRBV18 and TRBJ1-5, with D uncertain. Trimming shortened V by 3 bases and J by 5 bases, and 14 bases separated the two germline ends. CDR1 is KGHSH, CDR2 LQKENI, per germline. CDR3 size: 15 residues. The CDR3 loop reads CASSPRGSPDQPQHF. In DNA, the CDR3 is TGTGCCAGCTCACCTCGGGGATCGCCGGATCAGCCCCAGCATTTT.

The chain couples TRBV20-1 to TRBJ2-5, with a possible D match to TRBD2 (5 bases). This CDR3 has 11 amino acids. Per germline, CDR1 DFQATT and CDR2 SNEGSKA (reference sequence). V gave up 3 bases and J gave up 10 bases, with 12 bases separating them. DNA for the CDR3: TGCAGTGCTAGGGACTTATCCCTCCAGTACTTC. This sequence encodes CSARDLSLQYF.

This chain uses TRBV5-1 with TRBJ2-5; 9 positions agree with TRBD1. The end of the DNA is better explained by TRBJ2-7, so the J call may be wrong. Germline-derived CDR1 and CDR2 are SGHRS and YFSETQ. CDR3 size: 18 residues. For the CDR3, the DNA is TGCGCCAGCAGCTTGGTGAGACAGGGGGGCCTGCGTGGCTACGAGCAGTACTTC. Its translation is CASSLVRQGGLRGYEQYF.

The chain is built from TRBV28 and TRBJ2-7, with 7 bases that match TRBD2. The CDR3 length is 14 residues. Germline V gives CDR1 MDHEN, CDR2 SYDVKM. V dropped 3 bases and J dropped 5; count of bases not matched to a gene: 7. The CDR3 DNA is TGTGCCAGCAGTTTGGGCGGGAGACGTCACGAGCAGTACTTC. It specifies CASSLGGRRHEQYF.

In regard to this clone: A junction boundary mismatches the germline segment, possibly from a read error. The chain combines TRBV7-9 with TRBJ1-1, with 7 bases that match TRBD1. The CDR3 spans 15 residues. Germline V CDR1 and CDR2: SEHNR, FQNEAQ (reference sequence). The CDR3 DNA reads as TGTTCCAGCAGCCCTAGGGACAGCAGAGTCACTGAAGCTTTCTTT. Its translation: CSSSPRDSRVTEAFF.

The rearrangement uses TRBV28 and TRBJ1-1; D unresolved. CDR3 length: 19 residues. With 5 bases removed from V and 2 bases from J, the gap between germline ends came to 27 bases. Germline V gives CDR1 MDHEN, CDR2 SYDVKM. The CDR3, as DNA: TGTGCCAGCAGTCTGTCCAACCTCCGGGTCACCATAAATAACACTGAAGCTTTCTTT. Translated: CASSLSNLRVTINNTEAFF.

V usage is TRBV2 and J usage is TRBJ1-4; 8 nucleotides agree with TRBD1. Trimming cost V 2 bases and J 7 bases; bases outside gene matches: 6. The CDR3 length is 15 residues. Germline V gene sequence: CDR1 SNHLY, CDR2 FYNNEI. In DNA, the CDR3 is TGTGCCAGCAGTGAAAACCAGGGGGCGCGTGAAAAACTGTTTTTT. Protein sequence: CASSENQGAREKLFF.

This clone was detected only once. The chain has TRBV30 and TRBJ2-3, with D possibly TRBD2 on 5 matching bases. CDR1 is GTSNPN, CDR2 SVGIG, per germline (reference sequence). Trimming removed 4 bases at V and 4 bases at J, with 12 bases between. The CDR3 is 13 amino acids. DNA for the CDR3: TGTGCCTGGAAAGTGGGAGTAGCAGATACGCAGTATTTT. Protein: CAWKVGVADTQYF.

The rearrangement links TRBV18 to TRBJ1-1; D is undetermined. Trimming stripped 3 bases from V and 1 base from J, with 12 bases between. Germline lookup yields CDR1 KGHSH and CDR2 LQKENI. This CDR3 region has 15 residues. CDR3 residues: CASSPTTGENTEAFF. The CDR3 region has the DNA TGTGCCAGCTCACCGACAACCGGGGAGAACACTGAAGCTTTCTTT.

The genes are TRBV10-2 and TRBJ1-4, with D hard to call. Trimming left V 2 bases short and J 1 base short, with 8 bases between. The germline V gene has CDR1 WSHSY and CDR2 SAAADI. This CDR3 contains 15 residues. The CDR3 bases are TGCGCCAGCAGTGAGCCACATGTAACTAATGAAAAACTGTTTTTT. This encodes CASSEPHVTNEKLFF.

The chain recombines TRBV4-2 with TRBJ2-7, with TRBD2 matching over 7 bases. V lost 0 bases, J lost 7 bases, and 15 bases stayed unmatched. The CDR3 spans 17 residues. Germline CDR1 and CDR2: LGHNA and YNFKEQ. The CDR3 DNA reads as TGTGCCAGCAGCCAAGATGCGCGCGGGGGAGGGCCGGGGGAGCAGTACTTC. Amino acids: CASSQDARGGGPGEQYF.

This clone has more than one count but fewer than ten. The chain has TRBV7-9 and TRBJ1-1; no reliable D call. V was trimmed by 4 bases and J by 7 bases, leaving 7 bases between them. The CDR3 contains 11 residues. CDR1 and CDR2 (germline): SEHNR, FQNEAQ (reference sequence). Written as DNA, the CDR3 is TGTGCCAGCAGCTCACAGATTGAAGCTTTCTTT. Protein: CASSSQIEAFF.

The rearrangement links TRBV2 to TRBJ2-5; 11 bases agree with TRBD2. The end of the DNA aligns better with TRBJ2-7, so the J call may be wrong. Germline CDR1 reads SNHLY; CDR2 reads FYNNEI. This CDR3 has 17 amino acids. CDR3 loop: CASSLLGLAGSAYEQYF. CDR3 nucleotide sequence: TGTGCCAGCAGTCTTTTAGGACTAGCGGGTTCGGCCTACGAGCAGTACTTC.

This clone was counted between two and nine times. This rearrangement joins TRBV7-3 to TRBJ2-3, with D unclear. The V gene's germline CDR1 is SGHTA and CDR2 FQGTGA. V lost 5 bases to trimming and J lost 4 bases, with 13 bases between them. The CDR3 runs 14 residues. The CDR3 sequence: CASSHMTSSDTQYF. The CDR3, as DNA: TGTGCCAGCAGCCACATGACTTCCTCAGATACGCAGTATTTT.

The genes are TRBV5-1 and TRBJ1-5, with a tentative D call TRBD1 (6 bases). V dropped 1 base and J dropped 4 bases, with 12 bases sitting between them. Germline V gene sequence: CDR1 SGHRS, CDR2 YFSETQ. The CDR3 loop spans 15 amino acids. The CDR3 is CASSLTGPGNQPQHF. The CDR3, as DNA: TGCGCCAGCAGCTTGACAGGGCCGGGTAATCAGCCCCAGCATTTT.

In the case of this clone: The junction and the germline gene differ at one end; a read error may be behind it. This sequence joins TRBV19 and TRBJ2-7; weak D call: TRBD2 (6 bases). This CDR3 is 16 amino acids long. Germline V gene data show CDR1 as LNHDA and CDR2 as SQIVND (reference sequence). The CDR3 sequence is CTSRLTRPSAGLEQYF. The CDR3 DNA sequence: TGTACCAGTAGGCTAACGAGGCCTAGCGCAGGTCTCGAGCAGTACTTC.

This chain's CDR3 is CSVVSGYGTYEQYF. The CDR3 bases are TGCAGCGTGGTCTCCGGTTATGGTACCTACGAGCAGTACTTC. This chain links TRBV29-1 with TRBJ2-5; D is ambiguous. The tail of the sequence fits TRBJ2-7 better, so the J call may be wrong. Germline V gene sequence: CDR1 SQVTM, CDR2 ANQGSEA. CDR3 size: 14 residues.